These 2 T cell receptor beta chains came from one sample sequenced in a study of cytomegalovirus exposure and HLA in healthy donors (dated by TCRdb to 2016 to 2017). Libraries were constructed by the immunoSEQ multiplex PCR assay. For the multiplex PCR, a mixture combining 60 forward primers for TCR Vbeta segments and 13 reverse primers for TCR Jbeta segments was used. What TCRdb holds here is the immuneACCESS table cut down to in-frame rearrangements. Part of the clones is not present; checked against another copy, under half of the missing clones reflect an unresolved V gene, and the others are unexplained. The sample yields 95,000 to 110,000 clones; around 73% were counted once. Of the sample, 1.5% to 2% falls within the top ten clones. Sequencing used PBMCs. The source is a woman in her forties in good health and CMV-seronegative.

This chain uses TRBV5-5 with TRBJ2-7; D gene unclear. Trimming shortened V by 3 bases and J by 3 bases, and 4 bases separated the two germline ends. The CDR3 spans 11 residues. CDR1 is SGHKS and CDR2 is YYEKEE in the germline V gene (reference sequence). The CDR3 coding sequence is TGTGCCAGCAGCTCCATCTACGAGCAGTACTTC. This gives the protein CASSSIYEQYF.

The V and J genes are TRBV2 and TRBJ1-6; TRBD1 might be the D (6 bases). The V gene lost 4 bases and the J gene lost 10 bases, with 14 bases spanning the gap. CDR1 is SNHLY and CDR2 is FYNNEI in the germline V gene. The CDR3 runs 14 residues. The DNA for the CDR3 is TGTGCCAGCAGTGGAAGGGGGAATGAGTCACCCCTCCACTTT. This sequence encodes CASSGRGNESPLHF.